The 27 T cell receptor beta chains in this list originate from one sample, sequenced in a study of T cell responses to AZD1222 COVID-19 vaccine. The protocol was immunoSEQ multiplex PCR, while the TCRdb copy is restricted to in-frame clones and leaves out a portion. Here the sample spans 90,000 to 130,000 clones, roughly 87% being singletons. Sequencing used peripheral blood, obtained on day 0 of AZD1222 vaccination. These receptors originate from an adult in good health.

On this clone: One end of the junction varies from germline; a read error may be responsible. The chain employs TRBV19 and TRBJ1-4, with D hard to call. This CDR3 comprises 13 residues. The germline V gene encodes CDR1 LNHDA and CDR2 SQIVND (reference sequence). CDR3 loop: CASSIGPIEKLFF. In DNA, the CDR3 is TGTGCCAGTAGCATAGGGCCGATTGAAAAACTGTTTTTT.

This chain links TRBV4-2 with TRBJ2-1; 13 bases align to TRBD2. CDR3 length equals 16 residues. V lost 0 bases to trimming and J lost 7 bases; unmatched junction nucleotides: 3. From germline, CDR1 is LGHNA and CDR2 YNFKEQ. CDR3 nucleotides: TGTGCCAGCAGCCAAGAGACTAGCGGGAGGAGGAATGAGCAGTTCTTC. It translates to CASSQETSGRRNEQFF.

The rearrangement uses TRBV7-3 and TRBJ1-4; the match to TRBD1 covers 8 bases. CDR1 SGHTA and CDR2 FQGTGA come from the germline V gene. The V segment lost 5 bases and the J segment 7 bases; nucleotides outside the gene matches: 3. CDR3 size: 13 residues. The DNA of the CDR3 is TGTGCCAGCAGCCAGGGGGCGGGTGAAAAACTGTTTTTT. This translates into CASSQGAGEKLFF.

The rearrangement uses TRBV7-2 and TRBJ1-5, with D perhaps matching TRBD1 (6 bases). Trimming took off 3 bases at V and 2 bases at J, with 8 bases between the two ends. CDR1 and CDR2 from the germline V gene are SGHTA and FQGNSA. CDR3 size: 14 residues. DNA of the CDR3: TGTGCCAGCAGCTTTCCAGGGGGCAATCAGCCCCAGCATTTT. Translation: CASSFPGGNQPQHF.

The chain carries TRBV7-2 and TRBJ2-7; 7 nucleotides line up with TRBD2. V lost 6 bases, J lost 6 bases, and 8 bases stayed unmatched. CDR3 length: 13 residues. Germline V lookup: CDR1 SGHTA, CDR2 FQGNSA. As DNA, the CDR3 is TGTGCCAGCAGTCGCCGGGACTACAGCGAGCAGTACTTC. Protein product: CASSRRDYSEQYF.

This sequence joins TRBV6-5 and TRBJ2-3; TRBD2 might be the D (5 bases). V lost 6 bases and J 4 bases, leaving 17 bases between the germline ends. Germline-derived CDR1 and CDR2 are MNHEY and SVGAGI. This CDR3 comprises 15 residues. The CDR3 nucleotides are TGTGCCAGCAGCGCCGAGACTAAAGTCGCAGATACGCAGTATTTT. Protein product: CASSAETKVADTQYF.

The rearrangement uses TRBV5-1 and TRBJ1-4, with a weak D call TRBD1 (5 bases). With 1 base removed from V and 4 bases from J, the gap between germline ends came to 5 bases. Germline V gene data show CDR1 as SGHRS and CDR2 as YFSETQ. The CDR3 sequence is 13 residues long. The CDR3 region is CASSLQGNEKLFF. The CDR3 DNA sequence: TGCGCCAGCAGCTTGCAGGGTAATGAAAAACTGTTTTTT.

The DNA of the CDR3 is TGTGCCAGTAGTAAGGGGACAGGGGGCGCAGCCCCTGAAGCTTTCTTT. Protein: CASSKGTGGAAPEAFF. The V call is TRBV19, the J call TRBJ1-1, with 12 bases that match TRBD1. This CDR3 region has 16 residues. Germline CDR1 is LNHDA and CDR2 is SQIVND (reference sequence). The junction had 9 bases not matched to a gene; V was cut back by 4 bases and J by 6 bases.

The V and J genes are TRBV3-1 (or the pseudogene TRBV3-2) and TRBJ2-1; 11 bases line up with TRBD2. Germline CDR1 reads LGHDT; CDR2 reads YNNKEL (reference sequence). The CDR3 contains 15 residues. V dropped 4 bases and J dropped 7; count of bases not matched to a gene: 6. The CDR3 nucleotides are TGTGCCAGCAGCCCTTACCGGACTAGCGGGAATGAGCAGTTCTTC. Translated, it gives CASSPYRTSGNEQFF.

The chain uses TRBV7-3 and TRBJ2-3; D is unresolved. Germline V gene lookup returns CDR1 SGHTA and CDR2 FQGTGA. The CDR3 contains 14 residues. V shed 5 bases and J shed 5 bases, with 14 bases lying between them. The CDR3 sequence is CASSRSLLGDTQYF. CDR3 coding DNA: TGTGCCAGCAGCCGCAGTTTACTGGGAGATACGCAGTATTTT.

The chain joins TRBV28 to TRBJ1-2; D uncertain. The CDR3 covers 14 residues. Trimming shortened V by 6 bases and J by 4 bases, and 15 bases separated the two germline ends. Germline V lookup: CDR1 MDHEN, CDR2 SYDVKM. Here the CDR3 reads CASRAETGSYGYTF. CDR3 nucleotides: TGTGCCAGCAGGGCTGAAACGGGAAGCTATGGCTACACCTTC.

This chain uses TRBV19 with TRBJ2-7; TRBD1 matches 8 bases. The CDR3 runs 12 residues. In germline, CDR1 is LNHDA, CDR2 SQIVND (reference sequence). V shed 9 bases, J shed 3 bases, and the junction held 4 bases outside the gene matches. DNA for the CDR3: TGTGCCAGCTCTACAGGGGGCTACGAGCAGTACTTC. This gives the protein CASSTGGYEQYF.

J is TRBJ1-5 and V is TRBV5-4, with a possible D match to TRBD1 (6 bases). The germline gives CDR1 SGHNT, CDR2 YYREEE (reference sequence). V gave up 0 bases and J gave up 5 bases, with 6 bases separating them. CDR3 size: 13 residues. DNA of the CDR3: TGTGCCAGCAGCTTGGACAGGGATCAGCCCCAGCATTTT. It is translated as CASSLDRDQPQHF.

The rearrangement joins TRBV7-3 to TRBJ2-7, with unresolved D. The ends were cut back, 4 bases at V and 3 bases at J, with 19 bases in the middle. Germline CDR1 SGHTA, CDR2 FQGTGA. The CDR3 extends over 16 amino acids. Here the CDR3 DNA reads TGTGCCAGCAGCTCCCTATCCATACCGAGCCACTACGAGCAGTACTTC. Translated: CASSSLSIPSHYEQYF.

This chain connects TRBV28 to TRBJ1-2; D perhaps matches TRBD1 (5 bases). V lost 7 bases and J lost 4, with 16 bases in between. Germline V gene lookup returns CDR1 MDHEN and CDR2 SYDVKM. The CDR3 extends over 14 amino acids. The CDR3 loop reads CASTLLTGGYGYTF. The CDR3 DNA sequence: TGTGCCAGCACCCTCCTCACCGGGGGCTATGGCTACACCTTC.

J is TRBJ1-3 and V is TRBV15; D gene uncertain. This CDR3 region has 16 residues. From germline, CDR1 is LNHNV and CDR2 YYDKDF (reference sequence). Trimming left V 1 base short and J 0 bases short, with 10 bases between. CDR3 coding DNA: TGTGCCACCAGCAGAGGTGTAGGACCCTCTGGAAACACCATATATTTT. The encoded protein is CATSRGVGPSGNTIYF. Full variable domain (rest looked up from reference TRBV15 and TRBJ1-3): DAMVIQNPRYQVTQFGKPVTLSCSQTLNHNVMYWYQQKSSQAPKLLFHYYDKDFNNEADTPDNFQSRRPNTSFCFLDIRSPGLGDTAMYLCATSRGVGPSGNTIYFGEGSWLTVV.

This clone was detected only once. This chain links TRBV3-1 (or the pseudogene TRBV3-2) with TRBJ1-1; 10 nucleotides match TRBD1. V shed 4 bases and J 7 bases; nucleotides not matched to a gene: 9. CDR1 LGHDT and CDR2 YNNKEL come from the germline V gene (reference sequence). The CDR3 contains 15 residues. The CDR3 protein is CASSPPTGGIGEAFF. For the CDR3, the DNA is TGTGCCAGCAGCCCCCCGACAGGGGGCATTGGTGAAGCTTTCTTT.

This clone has only a few counts. The chain joins TRBV20-1 to TRBJ1-2; TRBD1 matches 8 bases. Trimming removed 3 bases from V and 12 bases from J; junction bases left unmatched: 3. CDR1 is DFQATT, CDR2 SNEGSKA, per germline (reference sequence). This CDR3 comprises 10 residues. This CDR3 reads CSARSTGDTF. CDR3 sequence (DNA): TGCAGTGCTAGGTCGACAGGGGACACCTTC.

The chain uses TRBV21-1 and TRBJ1-6. TRBV21-1 is annotated as a pseudogene. CDR3 size: 14 residues. CDR3 sequence reads: CARQPGSYNSPLHF. CDR3 in DNA: TGTGCCCGGCAACCGGGGTCCTATAATTCACCCCTCCACTTT.

The chain is built from TRBV28 and TRBJ1-2; TRBD1 aligns across 7 bases. Germline loops: CDR1 MDHEN, CDR2 SYDVKM. This CDR3 has 15 amino acids. Germline trimming cut 6 bases from V and 4 bases from J; bases unmatched to any gene: 11. CDR3 sequence reads: CASSSPGGARYGYTF. Written as DNA, the CDR3 is TGTGCCAGCAGCTCCCCAGGGGGGGCTCGCTATGGCTACACCTTC.

The chain recombines TRBV3-1 (or the pseudogene TRBV3-2) with TRBJ2-7; tentative D call: TRBD2 (6 bases). Trimming removed 4 bases at V and 7 bases at J, with 17 bases between. This CDR3 has 14 residues. Germline-derived CDR1 and CDR2 are LGHDT and YNNKEL (reference sequence). The CDR3 here is CASSRGLSSEEQYF. Written as DNA, the CDR3 is TGTGCCAGCAGCCGGGGACTCTCCTCGGAGGAGCAGTACTTC.

The chain joins TRBV19 to TRBJ1-1; no reliable D call. The V gene lost 4 bases and the J gene lost 0 bases, with 6 bases spanning the gap. The CDR3 is 13 amino acids. CDR1 and CDR2 (germline): LNHDA, SQIVND (reference sequence). CDR3 nucleotides: TGTGCCAGTAGTACCACAGTGAACACTGAAGCTTTCTTT. This translates into CASSTTVNTEAFF.

V gene TRBV7-2 combines with J gene TRBJ2-2; TRBD1 or TRBD2 may be the D gene (6 bases each). The germline gives CDR1 SGHTA, CDR2 FQGNSA. This CDR3 is 14 amino acids long. The germline V and J ends were trimmed by 6 bases and 6 bases, with 14 bases remaining between them. The CDR3 loop reads CASSIGRGPGELFF. The CDR3 nucleotides are TGTGCCAGCAGTATCGGCCGGGGGCCCGGGGAGCTGTTTTTT.

This chain uses TRBV4-1 with TRBJ2-3; 10 bases are a match to TRBD1. J gave up 5 bases and V 2 bases, and 7 bases lay outside the gene matches. The CDR3 length is 16 residues. Per the germline V gene, CDR1 is MGHRA and CDR2 is YSYEKL. Here the CDR3 reads CASSQPGQGRLDTQYF. CDR3 bases: TGCGCCAGCAGCCAACCGGGACAGGGGAGGCTAGATACGCAGTATTTT.

The V call is TRBV24-1, the J call TRBJ2-2; TRBD1 matches at 9 bases. Germline trimming cut 3 bases from V and 6 bases from J; bases unmatched to any gene: 7. CDR3 length: 16 residues. CDR1 and CDR2 (germline): KGHDR, SFDVKD. Written as DNA, the CDR3 is TGTGCCACCAGTGATAGCCGGGACAGGGTCGCCGGGGAGCTGTTTTTT. This encodes CATSDSRDRVAGELFF.

This clone was found once. The rearrangement links TRBV7-8 to TRBJ2-1; no definite D call. This CDR3 is 16 amino acids long. Germline CDR1 SGHVS, CDR2 FQNEAQ. Trimming pared 2 bases from V and 10 bases from J, leaving 21 bases between. The CDR3 loop is CASSLRTRDPDGEQFF. The CDR3 bases are TGTGCCAGCAGCTTAAGGACCCGAGACCCCGATGGAGAGCAGTTCTTC.

This clone has only a few counts. The J gene is TRBJ1-1, the V gene TRBV5-1; the match to TRBD1 covers 10 bases. The CDR3 loop spans 16 amino acids. Losses at the gene ends were 3 bases for V and 1 base for J; bases not matched to a gene: 6. Germline assignment: CDR1 SGHRS and CDR2 YFSETQ. The CDR3 nucleotides read TGCGCCAGCAGCTCGGGGGACAGGGGCCCGAACACTGAAGCTTTCTTT. As protein: CASSSGDRGPNTEAFF.